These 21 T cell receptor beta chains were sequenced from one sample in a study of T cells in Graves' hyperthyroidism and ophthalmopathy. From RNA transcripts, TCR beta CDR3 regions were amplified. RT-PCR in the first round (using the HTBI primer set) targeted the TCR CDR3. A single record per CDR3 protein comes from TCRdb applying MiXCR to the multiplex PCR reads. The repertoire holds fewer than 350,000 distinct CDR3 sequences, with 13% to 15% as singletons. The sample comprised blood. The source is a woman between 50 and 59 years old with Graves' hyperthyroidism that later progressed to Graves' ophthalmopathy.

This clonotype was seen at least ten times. The CDR3 sequence: CASSRGPNEQFF. Written as DNA, the CDR3 is TGTGCCAGCAGTCGGGGCCCCAATGAGCAGTTCTTC. This chain joins TRBV28 and TRBJ2-1, with D perhaps assigned TRBD1 or TRBD2 (5 bases each). The V and J ends lost 5 bases and 6 bases respectively, with 8 bases between them. The CDR3 has 12 residues. Germline lookup yields CDR1 MDHEN and CDR2 SYDVKM. Based on the CDR3 plus reference TRBV28 and TRBJ2-1, the full variable domain is DVKVTQSSRYLVKRTGEKVFLECVQDMDHENMFWYRQDPGLGLRLIYFSYDVKMKEKGDIPEGYSVSREKKERFSLILESASTNQTSMYLCASSRGPNEQFFGPGTRLTVL.

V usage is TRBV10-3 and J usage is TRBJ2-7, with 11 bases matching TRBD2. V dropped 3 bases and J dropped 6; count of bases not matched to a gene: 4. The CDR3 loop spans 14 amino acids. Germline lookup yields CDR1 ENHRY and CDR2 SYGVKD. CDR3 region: CAISELAGEGEQYF. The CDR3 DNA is TGTGCCATCAGTGAACTAGCGGGAGAAGGCGAGCAGTACTTC.

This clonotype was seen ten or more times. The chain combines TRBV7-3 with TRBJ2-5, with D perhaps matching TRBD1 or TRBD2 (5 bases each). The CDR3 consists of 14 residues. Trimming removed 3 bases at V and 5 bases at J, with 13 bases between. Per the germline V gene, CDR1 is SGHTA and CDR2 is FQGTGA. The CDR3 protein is CASSLTRGGETQYF. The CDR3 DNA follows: TGTGCCAGCAGCTTGACGAGGGGCGGGGAGACCCAGTACTTC.

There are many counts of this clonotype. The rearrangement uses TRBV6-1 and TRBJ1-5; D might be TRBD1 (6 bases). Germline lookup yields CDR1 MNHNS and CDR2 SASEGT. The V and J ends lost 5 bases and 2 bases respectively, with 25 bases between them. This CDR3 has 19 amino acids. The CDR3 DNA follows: TGTGCCAGCAGTCACATGATGGTAATCGGGGGCAGAGGCAATCAGCCCCAGCATTTT. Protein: CASSHMMVIGGRGNQPQHF.

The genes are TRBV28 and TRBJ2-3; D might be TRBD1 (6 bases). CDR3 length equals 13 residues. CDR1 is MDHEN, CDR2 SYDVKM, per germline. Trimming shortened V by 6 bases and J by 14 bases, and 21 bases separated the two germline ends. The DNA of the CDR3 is TGTGCCAGCAGGGGGAAGGACAGACCCGCAAGGTATTTT. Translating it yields CASRGKDRPARYF.

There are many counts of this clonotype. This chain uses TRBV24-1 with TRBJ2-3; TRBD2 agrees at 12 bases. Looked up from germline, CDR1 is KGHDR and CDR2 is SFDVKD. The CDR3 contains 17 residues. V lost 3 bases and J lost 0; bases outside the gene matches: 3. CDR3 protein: CATSDPGTSGSTDTQYF. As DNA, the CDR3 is TGTGCCACCAGTGATCCCGGGACTAGCGGGAGCACAGATACGCAGTATTTT.

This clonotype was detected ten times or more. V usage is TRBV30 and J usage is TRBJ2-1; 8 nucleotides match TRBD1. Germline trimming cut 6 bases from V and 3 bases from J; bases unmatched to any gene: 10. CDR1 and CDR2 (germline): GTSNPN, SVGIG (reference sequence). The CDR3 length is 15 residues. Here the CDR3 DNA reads TGTGCCTGTCAACAGGGGGTGCTTCTCTACAATGAGCAGTTCTTC. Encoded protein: CACQQGVLLYNEQFF.

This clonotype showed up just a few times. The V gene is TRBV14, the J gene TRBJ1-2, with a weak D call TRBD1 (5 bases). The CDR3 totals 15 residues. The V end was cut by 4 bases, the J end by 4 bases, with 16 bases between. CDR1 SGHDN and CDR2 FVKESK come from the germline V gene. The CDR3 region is CASSPRVQATYGYTF. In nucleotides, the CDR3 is TGTGCCAGCAGCCCAAGGGTACAGGCGACCTATGGCTACACCTTC.

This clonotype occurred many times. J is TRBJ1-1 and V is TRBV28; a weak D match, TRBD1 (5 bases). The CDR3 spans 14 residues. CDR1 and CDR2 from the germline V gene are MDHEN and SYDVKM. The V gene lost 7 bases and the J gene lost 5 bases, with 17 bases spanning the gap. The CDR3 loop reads CASTADTPRTEAFF. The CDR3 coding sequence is TGTGCCAGCACCGCGGACACCCCGAGGACTGAAGCTTTCTTT.

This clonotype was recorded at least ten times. The CDR3 bases are TGTGCCAGCAGTTTCCAGGCCCAAAGTCTAAGCACAGATACGCAGTATTTT. Translating gives CASSFQAQSLSTDTQYF. The genes are TRBV28 and TRBJ2-3; D not certain. Trimming left V 3 bases short and J 0 bases short, with 16 bases between. The CDR3 has 17 amino acids. Germline values: CDR1 MDHEN, CDR2 SYDVKM.

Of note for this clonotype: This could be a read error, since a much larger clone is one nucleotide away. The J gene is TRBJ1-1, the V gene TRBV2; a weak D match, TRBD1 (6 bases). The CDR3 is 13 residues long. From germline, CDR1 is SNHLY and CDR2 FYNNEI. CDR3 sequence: CVSRVQGFAEAFF. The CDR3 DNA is TGTGTCAGCAGAGTACAGGGTTTCGCTGAAGCTTTCTTT. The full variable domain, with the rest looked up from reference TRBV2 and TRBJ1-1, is EPEVTQTPSHQVTQMGQEVILRCVPISNHLYFYWYRQILGQKVEFLVSFYNNEISEKSEIFDDQFSVERPDGSNFTLKIRSTKLEDSAMYFCVSRVQGFAEAFFGQGTRLTVV.

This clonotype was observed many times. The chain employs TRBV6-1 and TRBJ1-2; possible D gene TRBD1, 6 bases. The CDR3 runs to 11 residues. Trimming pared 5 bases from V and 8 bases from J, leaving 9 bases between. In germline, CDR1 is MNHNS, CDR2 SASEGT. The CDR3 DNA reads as TGTGCCAGCAGTCCAGGGGAAGGCTACACCTTC. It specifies CASSPGEGYTF.

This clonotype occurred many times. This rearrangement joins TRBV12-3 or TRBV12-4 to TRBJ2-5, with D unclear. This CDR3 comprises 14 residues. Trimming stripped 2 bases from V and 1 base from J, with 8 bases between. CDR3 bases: TGTGCCAGCAGTTTACCCCAGACCCAAGAGACCCAGTACTTC. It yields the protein CASSLPQTQETQYF.

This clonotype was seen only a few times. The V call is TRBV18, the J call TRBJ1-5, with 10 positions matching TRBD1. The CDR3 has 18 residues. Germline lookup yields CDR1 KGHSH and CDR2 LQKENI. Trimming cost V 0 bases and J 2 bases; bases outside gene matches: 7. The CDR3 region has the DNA TGTGCCAGCTCACCACCGGTTATCGGGACAGGGGGCAATCAGCCCCAGCATTTT. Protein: CASSPPVIGTGGNQPQHF.

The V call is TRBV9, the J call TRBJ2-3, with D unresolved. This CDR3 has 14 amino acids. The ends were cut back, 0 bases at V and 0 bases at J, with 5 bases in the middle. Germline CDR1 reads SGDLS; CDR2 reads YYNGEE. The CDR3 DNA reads TGTGCCAGCAGCGTAGCCAGAAGCACAGATACGCAGTATTTT. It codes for CASSVARSTDTQYF.

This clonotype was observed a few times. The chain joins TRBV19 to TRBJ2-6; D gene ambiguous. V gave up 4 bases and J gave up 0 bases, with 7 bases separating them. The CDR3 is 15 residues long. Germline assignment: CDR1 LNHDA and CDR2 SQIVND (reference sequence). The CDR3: CASSSANSGANVLTF. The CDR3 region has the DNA TGTGCCAGTAGTAGCGCAAACTCTGGGGCCAACGTCCTGACTTTC.

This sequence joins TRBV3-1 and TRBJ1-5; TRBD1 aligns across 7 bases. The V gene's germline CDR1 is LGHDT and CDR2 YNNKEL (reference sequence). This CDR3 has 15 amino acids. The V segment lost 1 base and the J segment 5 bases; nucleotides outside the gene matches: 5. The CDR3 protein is CASSQGQGRDQPQHF. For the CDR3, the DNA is TGTGCCAGCAGCCAAGGACAGGGCCGCGATCAGCCCCAGCATTTT.

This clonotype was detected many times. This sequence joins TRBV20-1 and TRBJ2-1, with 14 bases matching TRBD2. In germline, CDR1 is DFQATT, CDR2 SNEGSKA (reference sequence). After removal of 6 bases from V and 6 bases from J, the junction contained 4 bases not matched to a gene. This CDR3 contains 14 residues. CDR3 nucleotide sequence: TGCAGTGCCAAAGGACTAGCGGGAGGCAATGAGCAGTTCTTC. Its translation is CSAKGLAGGNEQFF.

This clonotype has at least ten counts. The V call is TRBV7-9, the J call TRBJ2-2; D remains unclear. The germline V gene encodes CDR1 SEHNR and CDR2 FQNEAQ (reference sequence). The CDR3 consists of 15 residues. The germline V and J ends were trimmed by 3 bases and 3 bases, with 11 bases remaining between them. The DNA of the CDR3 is TGTGCCAGCAGCTTCCCGGATTCCCACACCGGGGAGCTGTTTTTT. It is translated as CASSFPDSHTGELFF.

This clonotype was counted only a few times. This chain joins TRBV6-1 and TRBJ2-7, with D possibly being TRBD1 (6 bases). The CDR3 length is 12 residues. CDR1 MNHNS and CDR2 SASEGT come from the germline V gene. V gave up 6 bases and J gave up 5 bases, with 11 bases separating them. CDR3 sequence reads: CASRTSGDEQYF. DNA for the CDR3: TGTGCCAGCAGGACTTCAGGGGACGAGCAGTACTTC.

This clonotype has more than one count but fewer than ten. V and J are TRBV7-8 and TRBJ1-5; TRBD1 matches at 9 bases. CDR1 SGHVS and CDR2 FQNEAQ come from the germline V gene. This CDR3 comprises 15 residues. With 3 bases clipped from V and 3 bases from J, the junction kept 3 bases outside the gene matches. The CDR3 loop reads CASSFGTGSNQPQHF. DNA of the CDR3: TGTGCCAGCAGCTTCGGGACAGGGTCCAATCAGCCCCAGCATTTT.